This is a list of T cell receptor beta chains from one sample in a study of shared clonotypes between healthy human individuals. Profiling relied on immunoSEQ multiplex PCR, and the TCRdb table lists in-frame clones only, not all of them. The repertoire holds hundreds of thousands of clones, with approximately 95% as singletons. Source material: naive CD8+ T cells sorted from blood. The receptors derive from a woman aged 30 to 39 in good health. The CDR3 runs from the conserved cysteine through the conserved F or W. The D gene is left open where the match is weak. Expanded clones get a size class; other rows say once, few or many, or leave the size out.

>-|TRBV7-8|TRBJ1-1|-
TGTGCCAGCAGCTTAGTGGGGGTTGCCACTGAAGCTTTCTTT
CASSLVGVATEAFF
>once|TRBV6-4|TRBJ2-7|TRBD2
TGTGCCAGCAGTGACTCGAGTGGGACTAGCGGGGGGAGACCCTACGAGCAGTACTTC
CASSDSSGTSGGRPYEQYF
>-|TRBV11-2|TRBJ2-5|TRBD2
TGTGCCAGCAGCCTCGGACTAGCGGGAGGCTTGTGGGGTGAGACCCAGTACTTC
CASSLGLAGGLWGETQYF
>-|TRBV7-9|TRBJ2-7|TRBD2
TGTGCCAGCAGCACGACTAGCGGGAGTGCTCGGGAGCAGTACTTC
CASSTTSGSAREQYF
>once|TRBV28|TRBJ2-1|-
TGTGCCAGCAGTTCGGGGGACAATGAGCAGTTCTTC
CASSSGDNEQFF
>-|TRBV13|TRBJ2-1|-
TGTGCCAGCAGCTCCACGCTAGCCTGGGAATCCAATGAGCAGTTCTTC
CASSSTLAWESNEQFF
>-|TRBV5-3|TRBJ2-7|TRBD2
TGTGCCAGAAGCTTGGTCCAGCGGGAGAGGGAGGAGCAGTACTTC
CARSLVQREREEQYF
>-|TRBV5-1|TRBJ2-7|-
TGCGCCAGCAGCTTGGGTGGGGACGAGCAGTACTTC
CASSLGGDEQYF
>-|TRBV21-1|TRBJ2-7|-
TGTGCCAGCAGCAAAGTAGGGGGACCGAGCTCCTACGAGCAGTACTTC
CASSKVGGPSSYEQYF
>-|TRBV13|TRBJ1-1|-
TGTGCCAGCAGCTTTGGTGGGATGAACACTGAAGCTTTCTTT
CASSFGGMNTEAFF
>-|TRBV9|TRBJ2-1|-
TGTGCCAGCAGCCTCCGGGGTGGGGGCCCTAGCTCCTACAATGAGCAGTTCTTC
CASSLRGGGPSSYNEQFF
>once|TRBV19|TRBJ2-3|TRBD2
TGTGCCAGTAGTAGGACTAGCTTATTCACAGATACGCAGTATTTT
CASSRTSLFTDTQYF
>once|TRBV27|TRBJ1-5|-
TGTGCCAGCGGGACGGAATCAAATCAGCCCCAGCATTTT
CASGTESNQPQHF
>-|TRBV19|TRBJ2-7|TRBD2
TGTGCCAGTAGTATAATGAGCGGGAGTTCCTACGAGCAGTACTTC
CASSIMSGSSYEQYF
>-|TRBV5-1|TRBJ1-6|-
TGCGCCAGCAGCTTGGCCAAGGGTCAGCCGCTCCACTTT
CASSLAKGQPLHF
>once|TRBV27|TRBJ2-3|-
TGTGCCAGCAGTTACCAGCTCGGGGACGGCTTCACAGATACGCAGTATTTT
CASSYQLGDGFTDTQYF
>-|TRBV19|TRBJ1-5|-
TGTGCCAGCTTGACAGGCCTCCATAGCAATCAGCCCCAGCATTTT
CASLTGLHSNQPQHF
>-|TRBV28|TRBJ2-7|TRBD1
TGTGCCAGCAGGCCGACTATCCCCGGGACAGGGGTCCACGAGCAGTACTTC
CASRPTIPGTGVHEQYF
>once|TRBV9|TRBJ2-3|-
TGTGCCAGCAGCGTGGGTGGATCAGATACGCAGTATTTT
CASSVGGSDTQYF
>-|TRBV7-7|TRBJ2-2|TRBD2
TGTGCCAGCAGCTTAGGGCCGGGACTAGCGACCGACACCGGGGAGCTGTTTTTT
CASSLGPGLATDTGELFF
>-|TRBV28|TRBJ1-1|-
TGTGCCAGCAGCCCTCTGTTACCCACTGAAGCTTTCTTT
CASSPLLPTEAFF
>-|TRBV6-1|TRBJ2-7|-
TGTGCCAGCAGTGAAAATCCCTACGAGCAGTACTTC
CASSENPYEQYF
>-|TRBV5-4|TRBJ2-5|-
TGTGCCAGCAGCAAAGACTCGGTGGAGACCCAGTACTTC
CASSKDSVETQYF
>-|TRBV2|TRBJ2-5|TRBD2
TGTGCCAGCAGTGGGGGGGTAGCGGGAGCATTGGAGACCCAGTACTTC
CASSGGVAGALETQYF
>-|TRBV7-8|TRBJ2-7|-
TGTGCCAGCAGCTTGGCGCTGGGCGTGCACGAGCAGTACTTC
CASSLALGVHEQYF
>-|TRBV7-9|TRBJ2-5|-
TGTGCCAGCAGCTTAGCGTTTGGGTTAGGATTACAAGAGACCCAGTACTTC
CASSLAFGLGLQETQYF
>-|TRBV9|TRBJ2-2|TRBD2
TGTGCCAGCAACCCAGCGGGAGGGAACACCGGGGAGCTGTTTTTT
CASNPAGGNTGELFF
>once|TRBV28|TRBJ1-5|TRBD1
TGTGCCAGCAGTTCCGGGACAGGGGGCCCCTATAGCAATCAGCCCCAGCATTTT
CASSSGTGGPYSNQPQHF
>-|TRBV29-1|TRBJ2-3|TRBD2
TGCAGCGTTGACGGATTAGCGGGAGGGCCCACTCTCACAGATACGCAGTATTTT
CSVDGLAGGPTLTDTQYF
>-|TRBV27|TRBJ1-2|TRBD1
TGTGCCAGCAGCAAAACAGGGGTCTACTCTGGCTACACCTTC
CASSKTGVYSGYTF
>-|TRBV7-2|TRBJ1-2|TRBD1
TGTGCCAGCAGTCCCCCCTGGGACAGGGGGCGAGGTGGCTACACCTTC
CASSPPWDRGRGGYTF
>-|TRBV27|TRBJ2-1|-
TGTGCCAGCAATTATGGTCGGATGCAGTTCTTC
CASNYGRMQFF
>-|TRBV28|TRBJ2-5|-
TGTGCCAGCAGTTTACGGGAGACCCAGTACTTC
CASSLRETQYF
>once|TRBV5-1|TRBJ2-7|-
TGCGCCAGCAGCTTTGTGGGGGGCGAGCAGTACTTC
CASSFVGGEQYF
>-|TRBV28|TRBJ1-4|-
TGTGCCAGCAGCTTACTTTCGGGGCAACTCGGCACTAATGAAAAACTGTTTTTT
CASSLLSGQLGTNEKLFF
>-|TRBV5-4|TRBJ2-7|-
TGTGCCAGCAGCTTGGGAGTAGCCTACGAGCAGTACTTC
CASSLGVAYEQYF
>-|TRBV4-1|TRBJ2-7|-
TGCGCCAGCAGCCAAGCTGCCAGCGGGTACTCCTACGAGCAGTACTTC
CASSQAASGYSYEQYF
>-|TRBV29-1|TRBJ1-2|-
TGCAGCGTGACCCCCGTTACTAACTATGGCTACACCTTC
CSVTPVTNYGYTF
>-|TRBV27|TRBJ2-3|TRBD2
TGTGCCAGTTCAGGACTAGCGGGATACCTTGGGGCTAGCACAGATACGCAGTATTTT
CASSGLAGYLGASTDTQYF
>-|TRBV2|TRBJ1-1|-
TGTGCCAGCAAAAGGCAGCCGGACAGCATGAACACTGAAGCTTTCTTT
CASKRQPDSMNTEAFF
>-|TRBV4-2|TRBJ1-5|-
TGTGCCAGCAGCCAAGATCTTACTTCTGGCAATCAGCCCCAGCATTTT
CASSQDLTSGNQPQHF
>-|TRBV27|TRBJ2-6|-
TGTGCCAGCAGTTCAGGGTCTGGGGCCAACGTCCTGACTTTC
CASSSGSGANVLTF
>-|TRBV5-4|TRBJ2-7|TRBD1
TGTGCCAGCAGCTCTCAAGGACAGGGAAGGAACTACGAGCAGTACTTC
CASSSQGQGRNYEQYF
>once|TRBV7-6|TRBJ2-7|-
TGTGCCAGCAGCTTAGGGGGGACTGTTACCTACGAGCAGTACTTC
CASSLGGTVTYEQYF
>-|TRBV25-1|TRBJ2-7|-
TGTGCCAGCAGACGGGACTCAGCCTACGAGCAGTACTTC
CASRRDSAYEQYF
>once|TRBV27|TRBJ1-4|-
TGTGCCAGCAGTTCCTCAACTAATGAAAAACTGTTTTTT
CASSSSTNEKLFF
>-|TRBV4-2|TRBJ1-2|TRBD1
TGTGCCAGCAGCCAACGGGGACAGGCGGAGGGCTACACCTTC
CASSQRGQAEGYTF
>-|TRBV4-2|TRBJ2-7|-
TGTGCCAGCAGCCAAGGGAAAGTGAGCTACGAGCAGTACTTC
CASSQGKVSYEQYF
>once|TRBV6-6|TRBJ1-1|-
TGTGCCAGCCGGGGGGATAGTCGGACTGAAGCTTTCTTT
CASRGDSRTEAFF
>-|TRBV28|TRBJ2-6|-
TGTGCCACCCTAAAGGCTGGGGCCAACGTCCTGACTTTC
CATLKAGANVLTF
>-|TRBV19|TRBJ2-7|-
TGTGCCAGTAGTATATTCAGGGGATCCTACGAGCAGTACTTC
CASSIFRGSYEQYF
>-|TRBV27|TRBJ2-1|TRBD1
TGTGCCAGCAGTTCCGGGACAGGGGGATGGAATGAGCAGTTCTTC
CASSSGTGGWNEQFF
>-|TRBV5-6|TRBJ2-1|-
TGTGCCAGCAGCTCGGGGAATGAGCAGTTCTTC
CASSSGNEQFF
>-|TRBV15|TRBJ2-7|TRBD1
TGTGCCACCAGCAGAGATTACAGGGGGCCCTACGAGCAGTACTTC
CATSRDYRGPYEQYF
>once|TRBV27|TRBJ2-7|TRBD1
TGTGCCAGCAGTCCGCCGGGACAGCAGTACGAGCAGTACTTC
CASSPPGQQYEQYF